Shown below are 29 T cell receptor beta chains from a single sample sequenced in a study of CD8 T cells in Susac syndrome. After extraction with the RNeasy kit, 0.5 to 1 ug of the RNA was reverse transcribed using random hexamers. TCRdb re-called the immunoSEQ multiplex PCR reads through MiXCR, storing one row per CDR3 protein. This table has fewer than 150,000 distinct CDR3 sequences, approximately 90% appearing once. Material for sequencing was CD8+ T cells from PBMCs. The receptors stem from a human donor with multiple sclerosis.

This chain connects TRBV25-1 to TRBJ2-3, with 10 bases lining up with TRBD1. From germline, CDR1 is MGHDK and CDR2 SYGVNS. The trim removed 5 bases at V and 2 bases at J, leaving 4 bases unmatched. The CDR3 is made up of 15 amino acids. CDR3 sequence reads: CASSPDRGNTDTQYF. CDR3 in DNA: TGTGCCAGCAGTCCGGACAGGGGGAACACAGATACGCAGTATTTT. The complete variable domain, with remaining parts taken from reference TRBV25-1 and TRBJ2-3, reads EADIYQTPRYLVIGTGKKITLECSQTMGHDKMYWYQQDPGMELHLIHYSYGVNSTEKGDLSSESTVSRIRTEHFPLTLESARPSHTSQYLCASSPDRGNTDTQYFGPGTRLTVL.

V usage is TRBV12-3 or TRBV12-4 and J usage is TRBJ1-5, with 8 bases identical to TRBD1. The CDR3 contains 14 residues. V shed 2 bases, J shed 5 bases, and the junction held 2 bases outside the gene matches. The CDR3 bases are TGTGCCAGCAGTTTATTCAGGGGGCATCAGCCCCAGCATTTT. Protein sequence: CASSLFRGHQPQHF.

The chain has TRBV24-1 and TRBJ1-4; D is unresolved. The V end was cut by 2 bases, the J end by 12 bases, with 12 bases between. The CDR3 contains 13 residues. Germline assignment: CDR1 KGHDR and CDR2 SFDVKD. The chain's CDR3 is CATSDWTGNQLFF. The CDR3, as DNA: TGTGCCACCAGTGATTGGACCGGGAACCAACTGTTTTTT.

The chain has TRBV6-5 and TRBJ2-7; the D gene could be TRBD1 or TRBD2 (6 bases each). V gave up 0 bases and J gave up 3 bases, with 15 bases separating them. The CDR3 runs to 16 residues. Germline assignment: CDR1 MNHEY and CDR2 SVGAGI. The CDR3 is CASSYSRDTPDYEQYF. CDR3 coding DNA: TGTGCCAGCAGTTACTCGCGGGACACCCCAGACTACGAGCAGTACTTC.

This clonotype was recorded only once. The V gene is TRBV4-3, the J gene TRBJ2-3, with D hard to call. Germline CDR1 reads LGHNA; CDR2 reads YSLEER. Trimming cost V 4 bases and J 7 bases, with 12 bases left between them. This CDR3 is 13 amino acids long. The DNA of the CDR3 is TGCGCCAGCAGCCCGAGTAGAGGATATACGCAGTATTTT. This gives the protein CASSPSRGYTQYF.

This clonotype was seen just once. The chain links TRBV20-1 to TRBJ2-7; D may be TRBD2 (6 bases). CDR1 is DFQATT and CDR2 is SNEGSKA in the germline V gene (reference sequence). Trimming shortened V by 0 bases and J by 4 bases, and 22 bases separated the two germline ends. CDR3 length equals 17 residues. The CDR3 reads CSARDHGSSQRPYEQYF. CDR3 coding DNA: TGCAGTGCTAGAGATCACGGGAGCTCCCAAAGGCCTTACGAGCAGTACTTC.

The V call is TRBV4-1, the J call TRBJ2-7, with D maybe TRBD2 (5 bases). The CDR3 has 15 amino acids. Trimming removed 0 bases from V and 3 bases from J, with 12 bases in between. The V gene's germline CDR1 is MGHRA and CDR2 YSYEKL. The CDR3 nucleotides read TGCGCCAGCAGCCAAGACATTGCAGCGGACTACGAGCAGTACTTC. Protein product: CASSQDIAADYEQYF.

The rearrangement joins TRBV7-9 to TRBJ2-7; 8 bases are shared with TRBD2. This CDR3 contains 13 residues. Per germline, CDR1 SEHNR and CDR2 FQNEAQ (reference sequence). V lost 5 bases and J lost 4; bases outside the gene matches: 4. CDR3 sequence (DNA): TGTGCCAGCAGCCCCCGACTAGCGTACGAGCAGTACTTC. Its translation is CASSPRLAYEQYF.

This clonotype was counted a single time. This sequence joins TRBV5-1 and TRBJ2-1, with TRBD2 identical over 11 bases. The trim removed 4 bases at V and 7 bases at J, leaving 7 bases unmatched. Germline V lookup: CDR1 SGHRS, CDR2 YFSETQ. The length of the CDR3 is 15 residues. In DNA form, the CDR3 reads TGCGCCAGCAGCCTCGGACTAGCGGGTATTAATGAGCAGTTCTTC. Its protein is CASSLGLAGINEQFF.

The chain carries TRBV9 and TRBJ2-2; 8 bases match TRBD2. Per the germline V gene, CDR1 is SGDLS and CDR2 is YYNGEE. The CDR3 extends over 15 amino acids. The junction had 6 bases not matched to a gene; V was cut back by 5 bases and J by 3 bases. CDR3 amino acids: CASRKAGDDTGELFF. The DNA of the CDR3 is TGTGCCAGCAGGAAAGCGGGAGACGACACCGGGGAGCTGTTTTTT.

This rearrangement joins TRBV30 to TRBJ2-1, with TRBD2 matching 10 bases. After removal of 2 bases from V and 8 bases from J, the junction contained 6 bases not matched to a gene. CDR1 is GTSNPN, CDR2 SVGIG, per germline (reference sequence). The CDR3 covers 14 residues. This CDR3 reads CAWSTLAGVDEQFF. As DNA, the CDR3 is TGTGCCTGGAGTACCCTAGCGGGAGTTGATGAGCAGTTCTTC. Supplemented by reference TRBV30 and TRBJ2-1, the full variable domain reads SQTIHQWPATLVQPVGSPLSLECTVEGTSNPNLYWYRQAAGRGLQLLFYSVGIGQISSEVPQNLSASRPQDRQFILSSKKLLLSDSGFYLCAWSTLAGVDEQFFGPGTRLTVL.

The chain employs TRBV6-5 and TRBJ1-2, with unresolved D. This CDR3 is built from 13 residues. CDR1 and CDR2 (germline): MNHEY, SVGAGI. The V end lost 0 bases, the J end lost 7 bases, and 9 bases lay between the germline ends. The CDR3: CASSYSFLGGYTF. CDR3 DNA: TGTGCCAGCAGTTACTCGTTCCTAGGTGGCTACACCTTC.

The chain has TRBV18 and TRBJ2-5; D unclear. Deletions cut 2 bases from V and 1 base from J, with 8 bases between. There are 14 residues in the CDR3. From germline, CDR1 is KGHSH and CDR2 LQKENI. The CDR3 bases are TGTGCCAGCTCACCAGGGCAGCTCCAAGAGACCCAGTACTTC. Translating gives CASSPGQLQETQYF.

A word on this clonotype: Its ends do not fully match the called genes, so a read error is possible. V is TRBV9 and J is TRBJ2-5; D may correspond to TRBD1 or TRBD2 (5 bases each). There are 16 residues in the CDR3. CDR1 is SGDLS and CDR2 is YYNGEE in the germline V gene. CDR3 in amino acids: CTSSVAWGLAQETQYF. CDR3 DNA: TGTACCAGCAGCGTAGCTTGGGGGTTGGCGCAAGAGACCCAGTACTTC.

The CDR3: CATSSPGIYNEQFF. CDR3 DNA sequence: TGTGCCACCAGCAGCCCGGGGATTTACAATGAGCAGTTCTTC. The V gene is TRBV15, the J gene TRBJ2-1, with D possibly TRBD2 on 5 matching bases. The V gene lost 3 bases and the J gene lost 4 bases, with 10 bases spanning the gap. CDR3 length: 14 amino acids. Germline assignment: CDR1 LNHNV and CDR2 YYDKDF (reference sequence).

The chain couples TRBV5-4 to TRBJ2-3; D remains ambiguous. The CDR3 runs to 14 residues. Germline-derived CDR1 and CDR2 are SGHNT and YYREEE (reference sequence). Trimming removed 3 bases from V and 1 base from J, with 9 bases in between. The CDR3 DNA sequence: TGTGCCAGCAGCTGGACGAGCGGCACAGATACGCAGTATTTT. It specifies CASSWTSGTDTQYF.

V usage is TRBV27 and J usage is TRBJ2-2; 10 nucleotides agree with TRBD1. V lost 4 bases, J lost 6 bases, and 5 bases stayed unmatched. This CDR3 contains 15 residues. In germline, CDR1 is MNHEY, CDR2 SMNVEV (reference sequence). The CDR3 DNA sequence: TGTGCCAGCAGTTCGGGACAGGGGTATGCCGGGGAGCTGTTTTTT. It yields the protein CASSSGQGYAGELFF.

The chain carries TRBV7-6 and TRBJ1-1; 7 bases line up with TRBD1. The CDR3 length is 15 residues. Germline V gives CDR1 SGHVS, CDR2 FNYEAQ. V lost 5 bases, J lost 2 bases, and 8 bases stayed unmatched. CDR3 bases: TGTGCCAGCAGCCAACGACAGGGCAGAAACACTGAAGCTTTCTTT. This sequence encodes CASSQRQGRNTEAFF.

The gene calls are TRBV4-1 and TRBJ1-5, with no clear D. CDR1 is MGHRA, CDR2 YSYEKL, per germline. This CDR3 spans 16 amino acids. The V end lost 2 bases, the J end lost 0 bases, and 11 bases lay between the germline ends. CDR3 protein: CASSQLPGYSNQPQHF. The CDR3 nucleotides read TGCGCCAGCAGCCAACTTCCGGGGTATAGCAATCAGCCCCAGCATTTT.

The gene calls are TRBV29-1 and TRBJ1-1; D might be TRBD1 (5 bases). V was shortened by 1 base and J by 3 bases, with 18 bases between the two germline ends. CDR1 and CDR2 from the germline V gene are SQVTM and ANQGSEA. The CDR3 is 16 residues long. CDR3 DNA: TGCAGCGTTGAAGTTGGAGGGGCCATAGGTTACACTGAAGCTTTCTTT. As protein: CSVEVGGAIGYTEAFF.

The CDR3 sequence: CATSEGTTETFF. The DNA for the CDR3 is TGTGCCACCAGTGAAGGGACAACGGAAACTTTCTTT. The gene calls are TRBV24-1 and TRBJ1-1; D is perhaps TRBD1 (6 bases). The germline V gene has CDR1 KGHDR and CDR2 SFDVKD. V shed 4 bases and J shed 12 bases, with 14 bases lying between them. This CDR3 spans 12 amino acids.

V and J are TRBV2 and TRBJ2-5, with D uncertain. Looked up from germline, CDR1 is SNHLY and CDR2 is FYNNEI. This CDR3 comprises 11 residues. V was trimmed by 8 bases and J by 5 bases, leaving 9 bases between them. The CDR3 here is CASFKWETQYF. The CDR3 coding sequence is TGTGCCAGCTTCAAATGGGAGACCCAGTACTTC.

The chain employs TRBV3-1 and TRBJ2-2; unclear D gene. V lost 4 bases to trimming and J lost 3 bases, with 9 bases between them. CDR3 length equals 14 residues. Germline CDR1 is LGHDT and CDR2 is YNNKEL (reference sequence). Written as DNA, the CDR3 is TGTGCCAGCAGCCCCTATCAAGACACCGGGGAGCTGTTTTTT. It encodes CASSPYQDTGELFF. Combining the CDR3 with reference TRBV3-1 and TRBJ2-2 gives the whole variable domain DTAVSQTPKYLVTQMGNDKSIKCEQNLGHDTMYWYKQDSKKFLKIMFSYNNKELIINETVPNRFSPKSPDKAHLNLHINSLELGDSAVYFCASSPYQDTGELFFGEGSRLTVL.

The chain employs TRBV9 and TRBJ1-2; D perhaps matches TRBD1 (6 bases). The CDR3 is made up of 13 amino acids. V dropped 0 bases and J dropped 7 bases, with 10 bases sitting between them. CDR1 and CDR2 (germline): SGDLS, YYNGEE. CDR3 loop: CASSVVLGAGYTF. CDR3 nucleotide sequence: TGTGCCAGCAGCGTAGTGCTGGGGGCTGGCTACACCTTC.

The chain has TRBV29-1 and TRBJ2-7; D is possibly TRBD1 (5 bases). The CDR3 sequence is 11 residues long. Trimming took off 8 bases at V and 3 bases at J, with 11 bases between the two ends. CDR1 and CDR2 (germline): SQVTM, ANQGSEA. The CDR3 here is CSCEDNYEQYF. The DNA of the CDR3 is TGCAGCTGCGAGGACAACTACGAGCAGTACTTC.

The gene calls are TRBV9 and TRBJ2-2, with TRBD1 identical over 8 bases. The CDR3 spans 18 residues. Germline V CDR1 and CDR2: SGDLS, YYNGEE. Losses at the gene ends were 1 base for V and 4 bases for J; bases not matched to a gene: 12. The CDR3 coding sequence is TGTGCCAGCAGCGTACGGGACAGGCGACCCCTCCTCACCGGGGAGCTGTTTTTT. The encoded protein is CASSVRDRRPLLTGELFF.

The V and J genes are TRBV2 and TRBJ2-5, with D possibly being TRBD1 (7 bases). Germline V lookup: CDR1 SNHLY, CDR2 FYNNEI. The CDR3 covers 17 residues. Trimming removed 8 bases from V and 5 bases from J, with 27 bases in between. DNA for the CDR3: TGTGCCAGCTCCGGGACTCAGGGGGACAGATTTTTGGAGACCCAGTACTTC. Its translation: CASSGTQGDRFLETQYF.

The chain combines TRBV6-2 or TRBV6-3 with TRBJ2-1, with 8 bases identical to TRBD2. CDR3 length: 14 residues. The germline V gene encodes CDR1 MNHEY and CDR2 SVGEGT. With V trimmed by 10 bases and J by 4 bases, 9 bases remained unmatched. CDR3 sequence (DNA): TGTGCCACCTCCCCAGCGGGGGTGTACAATGAGCAGTTCTTC. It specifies CATSPAGVYNEQFF.

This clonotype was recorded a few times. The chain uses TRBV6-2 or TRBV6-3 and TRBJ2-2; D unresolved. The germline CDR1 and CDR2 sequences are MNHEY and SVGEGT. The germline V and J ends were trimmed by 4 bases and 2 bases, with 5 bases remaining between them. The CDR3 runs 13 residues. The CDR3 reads CASSFTNTGELFF. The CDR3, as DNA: TGTGCCAGCAGTTTCACCAACACCGGGGAGCTGTTTTTT.